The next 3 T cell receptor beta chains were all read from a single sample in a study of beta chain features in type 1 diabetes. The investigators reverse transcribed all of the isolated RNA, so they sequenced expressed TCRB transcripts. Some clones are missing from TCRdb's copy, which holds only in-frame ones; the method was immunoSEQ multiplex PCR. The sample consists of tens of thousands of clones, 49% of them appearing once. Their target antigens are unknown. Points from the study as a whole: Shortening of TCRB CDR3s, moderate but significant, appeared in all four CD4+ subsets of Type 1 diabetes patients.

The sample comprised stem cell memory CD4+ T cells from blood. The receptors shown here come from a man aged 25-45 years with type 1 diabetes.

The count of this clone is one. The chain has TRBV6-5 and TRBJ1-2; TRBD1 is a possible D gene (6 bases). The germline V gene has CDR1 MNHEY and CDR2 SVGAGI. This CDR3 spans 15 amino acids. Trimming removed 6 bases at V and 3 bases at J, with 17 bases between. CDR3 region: CASRGEGRGDYGYTF. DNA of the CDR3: TGTGCCAGCAGGGGTGAGGGCAGGGGAGACTATGGCTACACCTTC.

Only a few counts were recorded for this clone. CDR3 DNA sequence: TGTGCCAGCAGTGCTAGCGGGGGGGGAGATACGCAGTATTTT. It specifies CASSASGGGDTQYF. The chain couples TRBV25-1 to TRBJ2-3; TRBD2 matches 12 bases. The CDR3 spans 14 residues. The germline V gene encodes CDR1 MGHDK and CDR2 SYGVNS. Losses at the gene ends were 4 bases for V and 5 bases for J; bases not matched to a gene: 1.

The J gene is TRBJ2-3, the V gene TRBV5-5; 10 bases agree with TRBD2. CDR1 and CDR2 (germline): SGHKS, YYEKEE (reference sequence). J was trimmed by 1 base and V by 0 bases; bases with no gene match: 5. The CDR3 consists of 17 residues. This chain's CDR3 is CASSLASGGGRTDTQYF. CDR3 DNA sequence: TGTGCCAGCAGCTTGGCTAGCGGGGGAGGCCGCACAGATACGCAGTATTTT.